This T cell receptor (beta chain) was profiled in a study of CD8 T cells in Susac syndrome. Overall study findings and caveats: In its TCR sequencing and HLA analysis, the study acknowledged that the number of individuals was relatively small.

The V end was cut by 3 bases, the J end by 2 bases, with 15 bases between. Per the germline V gene, CDR1 is SGHRS and CDR2 is YFSETQ. This CDR3 is 15 amino acids long. Concerning this clonotype itself: Its antigen is not identified.

With random hexamers, reverse transcription was performed on roughly 0.5 to 1 ug of RNA. TCRdb analysed the immunoSEQ multiplex PCR reads with MiXCR anew, one entry per CDR3 protein. The sample records around 150,000 distinct CDR3 sequences, more than 90% being singletons. The rearrangement links TRBV5-1 to TRBJ2-7, with D tentatively TRBD1 (6 bases). The TCR comes from a human donor in good health. The sequenced material came from CD4+ T cells from PBMCs. The CDR3 region is CASSWETGKAYEQYF. The CDR3 region has the DNA TGCGCCAGCAGCTGGGAAACAGGGAAGGCCTACGAGCAGTACTTC.